Sequencing of this T cell receptor (beta chain) was carried out in a study of T cell repertoires in cytomegalovirus infection. Whole-study context: It was the public TCR beta signatures that indicated both CMV infection and matching HLA type.

This clonotype has only a few counts. Its antigen is not identified. Regarding the study as a whole: Identification of carriers of CMV plus the relevant HLA was achieved through cumulative public TCR beta family frequency.

CDR3 size: 13 residues. V lost 6 bases to trimming and J lost 7 bases, with 13 bases between them. TCRdb re-derived calls from the reads in MiXCR, one entry per CDR3 protein. The sample holds 250,000 to 300,000 distinct CDR3 sequences; roughly 21% are singletons and the top ten take about 20%. The sample consisted of cultured PBMCs, taken from culture after CMV antigen stimulation. This receptor was taken from a human donor in good health (CMV status not recorded). Some clones in this sample may be carry-over from other donors' samples. J is TRBJ2-1 and V is TRBV12-3 or TRBV12-4; D perhaps matches TRBD2 (6 bases). CDR3 protein: CASRRLGGNEQFF. CDR3 in DNA: TGTGCCAGCAGAAGACTGGGGGGTAATGAGCAGTTCTTC.